What follows are 17 T cell receptor beta chains derived from one specimen sequenced in a study of blood T cells in healthy people across ages. Sample-barcoded 5' priming and a J-beta primer mix drove a second PCR of about 6 to 12 cycles. TCRdb reprocessed the 5' RACE reads with MiXCR, giving one entry per CDR3 protein. The profile shows fewer than 800,000 distinct CDR3 sequences, approximately 50% of them singletons. Material for sequencing was blood. The receptors shown here come from a woman in her fifties or sixties in good health.

The chain couples TRBV29-1 to TRBJ2-1; unclear D gene. CDR1 is SQVTM and CDR2 is ANQGSEA in the germline V gene. The V gene lost 3 bases and the J gene lost 4 bases, with 4 bases spanning the gap. The length of the CDR3 is 11 residues. The CDR3 nucleotides read TGCAGCGTTGAGAGGTACAATGAGCAGTTCTTC. This encodes CSVERYNEQFF.

The chain combines TRBV15 with TRBJ2-6; D unresolved. The length of the CDR3 is 14 residues. Germline assignment: CDR1 LNHNV and CDR2 YYDKDF (reference sequence). V was pared by 4 bases and J by 3 bases, with 7 bases between. CDR3 nucleotides: TGTGCCACCAGCATTTCAAGTGGGGCCAACGTCCTGACTTTC. Translation: CATSISSGANVLTF.

Note on this clonotype: This may stem from a read error, because a much larger clone lies one nucleotide away. This rearrangement joins TRBV5-1 to TRBJ2-5, with D unresolved. Trimming removed 3 bases at V and 5 bases at J, with 5 bases between. Germline CDR1 is SGHRS and CDR2 is YFSETQ. This CDR3 spans 11 amino acids. The CDR3 protein is CASSCVETQYF. CDR3 sequence (DNA): TGCGCCAGCAGCTGTGTGGAGACCCAGTACTTC.

The rearrangement joins TRBV20-1 to TRBJ2-7, with TRBD2 identical over 12 bases. The J call is in doubt because the DNA end fits TRBJ2-5 better. The germline V gene has CDR1 DFQATT and CDR2 SNEGSKA (reference sequence). The CDR3 is 17 residues long. CDR3 DNA sequence: TGCAGTGCTCTTACCATTTCTAGCGGGAGGGGCGCCCAGACCCAGTACTTC. Protein: CSALTISSGRGAQTQYF.

This rearrangement joins TRBV27 to TRBJ2-1, with a possible D match to TRBD2 (5 bases). The J call may be faulty, since TRBJ2-7 better matches the DNA end. The CDR3 totals 14 residues. Per the germline V gene, CDR1 is MNHEY and CDR2 is SMNVEV (reference sequence). The CDR3 here is CASSTTGSYNEQYF. CDR3 nucleotides: TGTGCCAGCAGTACGACGGGAAGCTACAATGAGCAGTACTTC.

This clonotype was found a few times. The rearrangement links TRBV18 to TRBJ2-7, with D unresolved. The CDR3 totals 15 residues. V lost 0 bases to trimming and J lost 7 bases, with 16 bases between them. Germline CDR1 reads KGHSH; CDR2 reads LQKENI. The CDR3, as DNA: TGTGCCAGCTCACCACCGAGTGTCTCCTACAATGAGCAGTACTTC. This codes for CASSPPSVSYNEQYF.

V usage is TRBV7-2 and J usage is TRBJ2-1, with 16 nucleotides matching TRBD2. The closer fit of TRBJ2-7 to the DNA end suggests the J call may be wrong. From germline, CDR1 is SGHTA and CDR2 FQGNSA. There are 19 residues in the CDR3. The CDR3 spells CASSPLGTSGRAGYNEQYF. CDR3 DNA sequence: TGTGCCAGCAGCCCATTAGGGACTAGCGGGAGGGCCGGGTACAATGAGCAGTACTTC.

V is TRBV3-1 and J is TRBJ2-2, with 7 bases fitting TRBD1. Looked up from germline, CDR1 is LGHDT and CDR2 is YNNKEL (reference sequence). J was trimmed by 3 bases and V by 4 bases; bases with no gene match: 5. The length of the CDR3 is 15 residues. CDR3: CASSPRQGDTGELFF. The CDR3 DNA reads as TGTGCCAGCAGCCCCCGACAGGGTGACACCGGGGAGCTGTTTTTT. Full variable domain (outside the CDR3, taken from reference TRBV3-1 and TRBJ2-2): DTAVSQTPKYLVTQMGNDKSIKCEQNLGHDTMYWYKQDSKKFLKIMFSYNNKELIINETVPNRFSPKSPDKAHLNLHINSLELGDSAVYFCASSPRQGDTGELFFGEGSRLTVL.

The chain joins TRBV28 to TRBJ1-2, with D possibly being TRBD1 (5 bases). V shed 3 bases and J shed 4 bases, with 12 bases lying between them. Per germline, CDR1 MDHEN and CDR2 SYDVKM. The CDR3 loop spans 14 amino acids. In DNA form, the CDR3 reads TGTGCCAGCAGTTTGGCAGGGCTGGGCTATGGCTACACCTTC. Translating gives CASSLAGLGYGYTF.

The chain couples TRBV6-5 to TRBJ2-5; D gene unclear. There are 11 residues in the CDR3. Germline assignment: CDR1 MNHEY and CDR2 SVGAGI. Trimming left V 2 bases short and J 11 bases short, with 9 bases between. The CDR3 region has the DNA TGTGCCAGCAGTTACGGGATTGGGCAGTACTTC. The encoded protein is CASSYGIGQYF.

This chain links TRBV7-2 with TRBJ1-4, with D unresolved. The V end was cut by 5 bases, the J end by 10 bases, with 20 bases between. CDR1 and CDR2 (germline): SGHTA, FQGNSA. This CDR3 is 15 amino acids long. The CDR3 region is CASSARVQTLGKLFF. The CDR3 DNA follows: TGTGCCAGCAGCGCTCGCGTCCAGACCCTTGGAAAACTGTTTTTT.

This rearrangement joins TRBV29-1 to TRBJ1-2; perhaps TRBD1 as D (5 bases). This CDR3 is 12 amino acids long. Between the trimmed V and J ends, which lost 2 bases and 6 bases, there was a span of 10 bases. Germline-derived CDR1 and CDR2 are SQVTM and ANQGSEA. DNA of the CDR3: TGCAGCGTTGAAACAGGCGGAAATGGCTACACCTTC. Translated, it gives CSVETGGNGYTF. Based on the CDR3 plus reference TRBV29-1 and TRBJ1-2, the full variable domain is SAVISQKPSRDICQRGTSLTIQCQVDSQVTMMFWYRQQPGQSLTLIATANQGSEATYESGFVIDKFPISRPNLTFSTLTVSNMSPEDSSIYLCSVETGGNGYTFGSGTRLTVV.

The chain carries TRBV20-1 and TRBJ1-2; D unclear. Germline CDR1 and CDR2: DFQATT and SNEGSKA (reference sequence). Trimming cost V 6 bases and J 3 bases, with 11 bases left between them. This CDR3 has 12 residues. This CDR3 reads CSALTVDYGYTF. CDR3 bases: TGCAGTGCCCTGACCGTGGACTATGGCTACACCTTC.

J is TRBJ1-5 and V is TRBV12-3 or TRBV12-4; 8 nucleotides agree with TRBD1. Trimming removed 4 bases from V and 0 bases from J; junction bases left unmatched: 11. The CDR3 is 18 amino acids. In DNA, the CDR3 is TGTGCCAGCAGTTCCCGGACAGGGACGAGGGCTAGCAATCAGCCCCAGCATTTT. It yields the protein CASSSRTGTRASNQPQHF.

V usage is TRBV20-1 and J usage is TRBJ2-2, with 10 positions matching TRBD1. This CDR3 has 12 amino acids. The ends lost 5 bases at V and 6 bases at J; junction bases unmatched: 0. CDR1 is DFQATT and CDR2 is SNEGSKA in the germline V gene (reference sequence). CDR3 sequence: CSAGQGAGELFF. CDR3 coding DNA: TGCAGTGCTGGACAGGGGGCCGGGGAGCTGTTTTTT.

CDR3 DNA sequence: TGCAGTGCCGGTGGGACTGAGCAGTACTTC. Its translation: CSAGGTEQYF. This chain connects TRBV20-1 to TRBJ2-7; the D gene is possibly TRBD2 (6 bases). CDR3 length: 10 amino acids. Between the trimmed V and J ends, which lost 6 bases and 7 bases, there was a span of 10 bases. Germline CDR1 and CDR2: DFQATT and SNEGSKA (reference sequence).

This clonotype has more than one count but fewer than ten. V gene TRBV20-1 combines with J gene TRBJ1-6, with D maybe TRBD1 (5 bases). Trimming pared 7 bases from V and 13 bases from J, leaving 20 bases between. The CDR3 has 13 amino acids. Germline V lookup: CDR1 DFQATT, CDR2 SNEGSKA (reference sequence). CDR3 region: CSDSRTPLLPLHF. CDR3 nucleotide sequence: TGCAGTGATTCCCGGACACCTCTACTGCCCCTCCACTTT.